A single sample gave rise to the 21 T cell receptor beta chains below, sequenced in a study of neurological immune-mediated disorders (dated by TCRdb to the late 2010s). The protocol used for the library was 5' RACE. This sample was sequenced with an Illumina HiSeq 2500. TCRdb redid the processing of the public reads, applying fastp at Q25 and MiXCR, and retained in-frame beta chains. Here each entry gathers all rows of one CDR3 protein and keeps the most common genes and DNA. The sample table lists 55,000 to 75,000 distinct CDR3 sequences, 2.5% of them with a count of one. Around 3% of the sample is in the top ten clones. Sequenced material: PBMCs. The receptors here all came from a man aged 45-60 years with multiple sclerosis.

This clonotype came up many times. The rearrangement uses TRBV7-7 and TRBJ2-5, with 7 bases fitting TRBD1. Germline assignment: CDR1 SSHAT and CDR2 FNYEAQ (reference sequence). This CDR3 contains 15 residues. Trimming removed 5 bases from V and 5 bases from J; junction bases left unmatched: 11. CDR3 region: CASSPRQGSGETQYF. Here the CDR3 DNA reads TGTGCCAGCAGCCCTCGACAGGGTTCGGGGGAGACCCAGTACTTC.

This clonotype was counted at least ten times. CDR3 sequence reads: CASSLTTVSNQPQHF. Here the CDR3 DNA reads TGTGCCAGCAGCCTAACGACAGTTAGCAATCAGCCCCAGCATTTT. The chain uses TRBV3-1 and TRBJ1-5; TRBD1 might be the D (5 bases). V lost 4 bases to trimming and J lost 0 bases, with 10 bases between them. The CDR3 covers 15 residues. Germline lookup yields CDR1 LGHDT and CDR2 YNNKEL (reference sequence).

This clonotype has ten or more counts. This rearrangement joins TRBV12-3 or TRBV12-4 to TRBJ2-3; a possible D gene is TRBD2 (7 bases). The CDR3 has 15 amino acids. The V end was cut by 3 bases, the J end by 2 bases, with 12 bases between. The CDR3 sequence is CASSLRGGATDTQYF. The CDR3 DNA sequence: TGTGCCAGCAGTTTGCGAGGGGGGGCCACAGATACGCAGTATTTT.

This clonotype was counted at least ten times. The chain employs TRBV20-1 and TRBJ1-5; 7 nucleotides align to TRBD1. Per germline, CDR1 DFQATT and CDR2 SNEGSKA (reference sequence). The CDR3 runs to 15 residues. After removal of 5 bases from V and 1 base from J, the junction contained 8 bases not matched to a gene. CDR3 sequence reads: CSALPGTVSNQPQHF. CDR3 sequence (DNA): TGCAGTGCTTTGCCAGGGACAGTAAGCAATCAGCCCCAGCATTTT.

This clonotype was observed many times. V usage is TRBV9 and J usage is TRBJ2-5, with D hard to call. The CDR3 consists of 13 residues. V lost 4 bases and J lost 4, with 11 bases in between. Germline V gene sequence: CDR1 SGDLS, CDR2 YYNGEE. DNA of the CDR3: TGTGCCAGCAGCCGGCAGGCGGTAGAGACCCAGTACTTC. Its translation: CASSRQAVETQYF.

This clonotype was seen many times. The CDR3 sequence: CASSQSSNFNQPQHF. CDR3 in DNA: TGTGCCAGCAGCCAATCCAGTAACTTCAATCAGCCCCAGCATTTT. The chain carries TRBV3-1 and TRBJ1-5; D not certain. Germline loops: CDR1 LGHDT, CDR2 YNNKEL (reference sequence). This CDR3 has 15 residues. V gave up 2 bases and J gave up 3 bases, with 11 bases separating them.

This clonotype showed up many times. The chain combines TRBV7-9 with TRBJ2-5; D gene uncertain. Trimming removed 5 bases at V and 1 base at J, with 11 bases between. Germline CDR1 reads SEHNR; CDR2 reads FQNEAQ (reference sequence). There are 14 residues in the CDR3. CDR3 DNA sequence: TGTGCCAGCAGCCGTGTTGCGTTCCAAGAGACCCAGTACTTC. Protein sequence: CASSRVAFQETQYF.

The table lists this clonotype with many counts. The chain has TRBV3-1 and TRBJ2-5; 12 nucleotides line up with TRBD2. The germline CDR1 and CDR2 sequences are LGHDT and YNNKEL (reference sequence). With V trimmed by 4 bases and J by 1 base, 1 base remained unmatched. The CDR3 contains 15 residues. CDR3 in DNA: TGTGCCAGCAGCCCGACTAGCGGGGGCCAAGAGACCCAGTACTTC. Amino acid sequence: CASSPTSGGQETQYF.

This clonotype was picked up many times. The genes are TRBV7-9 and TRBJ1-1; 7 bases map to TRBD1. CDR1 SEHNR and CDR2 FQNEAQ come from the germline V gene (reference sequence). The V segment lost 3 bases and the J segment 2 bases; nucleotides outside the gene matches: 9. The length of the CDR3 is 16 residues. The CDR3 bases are TGTGCCAGCAGCTTCCCAGGGGGACGGCTCAACACTGAAGCTTTCTTT. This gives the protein CASSFPGGRLNTEAFF. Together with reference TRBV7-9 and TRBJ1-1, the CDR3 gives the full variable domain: DTGVSQNPRHKITKRGQNVTFRCDPISEHNRLYWYRQTLGQGPEFLTYFQNEAQLEKSRLLSDRFSAERPKGSFSTLEIQRTEQGDSAMYLCASSFPGGRLNTEAFFGQGTRLTVV.

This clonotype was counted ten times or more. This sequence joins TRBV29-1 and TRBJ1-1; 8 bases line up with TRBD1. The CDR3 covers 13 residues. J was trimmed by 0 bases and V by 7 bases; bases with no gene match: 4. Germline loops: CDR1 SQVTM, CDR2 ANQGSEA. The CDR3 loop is CSARTGLNTEAFF. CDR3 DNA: TGCAGCGCCAGGACAGGGCTGAACACTGAAGCTTTCTTT. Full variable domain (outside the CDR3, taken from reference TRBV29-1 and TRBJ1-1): SAVISQKPSRDICQRGTSLTIQCQVDSQVTMMFWYRQQPGQSLTLIATANQGSEATYESGFVIDKFPISRPNLTFSTLTVSNMSPEDSSIYLCSARTGLNTEAFFGQGTRLTVV.

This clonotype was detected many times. The CDR3 protein is CASSQELIGGYTF. The DNA for the CDR3 is TGCGCCAGCAGCCAAGAACTGATTGGGGGCTACACCTTC. The chain couples TRBV4-1 to TRBJ1-2; the D is unclear. The CDR3 sequence is 13 residues long. The germline V and J ends were trimmed by 0 bases and 8 bases, with 10 bases remaining between them. The V gene's germline CDR1 is MGHRA and CDR2 YSYEKL.

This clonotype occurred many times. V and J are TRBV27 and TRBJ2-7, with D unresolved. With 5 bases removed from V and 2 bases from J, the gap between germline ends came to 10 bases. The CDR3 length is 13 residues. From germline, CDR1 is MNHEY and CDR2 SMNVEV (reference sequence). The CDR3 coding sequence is TGTGCCAGCAGTGTTGTCCCTACCTACGAGCAGTACTTC. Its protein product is CASSVVPTYEQYF.

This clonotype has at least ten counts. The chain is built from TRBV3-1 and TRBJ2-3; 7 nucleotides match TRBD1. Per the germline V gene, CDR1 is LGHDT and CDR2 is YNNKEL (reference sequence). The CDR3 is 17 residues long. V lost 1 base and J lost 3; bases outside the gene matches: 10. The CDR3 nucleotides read TGTGCCAGCAGCCAAGGGGCAGTTAGGGGGCGAACAGATACGCAGTATTTT. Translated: CASSQGAVRGRTDTQYF.

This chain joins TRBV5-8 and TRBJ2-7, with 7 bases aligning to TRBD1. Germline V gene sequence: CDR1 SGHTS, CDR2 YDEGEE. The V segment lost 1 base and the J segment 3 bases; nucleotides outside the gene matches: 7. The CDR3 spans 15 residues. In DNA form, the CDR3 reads TGTGCCAGCAGCTTGAGGGGGCCCGCGGGCTACGAGCAGTACTTC. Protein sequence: CASSLRGPAGYEQYF.

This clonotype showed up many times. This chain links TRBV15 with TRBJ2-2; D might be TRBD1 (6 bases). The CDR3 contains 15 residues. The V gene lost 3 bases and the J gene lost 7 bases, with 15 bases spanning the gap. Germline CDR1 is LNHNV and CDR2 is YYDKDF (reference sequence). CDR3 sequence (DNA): TGTGCCACCAGCAGGGTAACAGGGTACGGCGGGGAGCTGTTTTTT. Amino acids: CATSRVTGYGGELFF. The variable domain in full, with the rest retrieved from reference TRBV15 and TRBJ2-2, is DAMVIQNPRYQVTQFGKPVTLSCSQTLNHNVMYWYQQKSSQAPKLLFHYYDKDFNNEADTPDNFQSRRPNTSFCFLDIRSPGLGDTAMYLCATSRVTGYGGELFFGEGSRLTVL.

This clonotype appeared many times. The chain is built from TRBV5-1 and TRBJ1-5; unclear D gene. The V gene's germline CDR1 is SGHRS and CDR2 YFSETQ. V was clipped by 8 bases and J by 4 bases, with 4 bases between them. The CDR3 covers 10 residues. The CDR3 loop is CARRNQPQHF. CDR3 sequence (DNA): TGCGCCAGAAGAAATCAGCCCCAGCATTTT.

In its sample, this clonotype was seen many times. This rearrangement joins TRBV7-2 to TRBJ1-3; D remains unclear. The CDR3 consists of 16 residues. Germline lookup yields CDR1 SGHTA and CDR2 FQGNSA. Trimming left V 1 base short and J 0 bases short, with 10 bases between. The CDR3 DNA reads TGTGCCAGCAGCTTAGAGGCAGACCCCTCTGGAAACACCATATATTTT. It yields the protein CASSLEADPSGNTIYF.

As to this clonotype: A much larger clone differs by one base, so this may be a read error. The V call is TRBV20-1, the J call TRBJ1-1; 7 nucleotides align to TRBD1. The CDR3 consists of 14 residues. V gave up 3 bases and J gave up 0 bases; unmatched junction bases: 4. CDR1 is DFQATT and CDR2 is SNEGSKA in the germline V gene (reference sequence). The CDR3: CSARMTGMNTEAFF. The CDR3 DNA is TGCAGTGCTAGGATGACAGGGATGAACACTGAAGCTTTCTTT.

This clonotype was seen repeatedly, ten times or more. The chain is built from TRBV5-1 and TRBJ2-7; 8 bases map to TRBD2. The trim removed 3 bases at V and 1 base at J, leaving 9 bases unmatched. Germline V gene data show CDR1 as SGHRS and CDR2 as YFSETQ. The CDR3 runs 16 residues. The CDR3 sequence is CASSYYTSGLSYEQYF. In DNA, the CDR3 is TGCGCCAGCAGCTACTACACTAGCGGATTATCCTACGAGCAGTACTTC.

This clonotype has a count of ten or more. The CDR3 sequence is CASSPADRVYGYTF. The CDR3 DNA sequence: TGTGCCAGCAGCCCCGCGGACAGGGTCTATGGCTACACCTTC. The genes are TRBV7-2 and TRBJ1-2; 8 bases line up with TRBD1. The germline CDR1 and CDR2 sequences are SGHTA and FQGNSA. The CDR3 runs 14 residues. Unmatched junction bases numbered 6, after V lost 5 bases and J lost 4 bases.

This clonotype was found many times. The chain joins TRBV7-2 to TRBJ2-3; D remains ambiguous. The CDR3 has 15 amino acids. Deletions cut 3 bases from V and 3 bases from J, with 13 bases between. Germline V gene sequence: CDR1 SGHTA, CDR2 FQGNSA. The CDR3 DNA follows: TGTGCCAGCAGCTTCCCCGGCAGAACTACAGATACGCAGTATTTT. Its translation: CASSFPGRTTDTQYF.